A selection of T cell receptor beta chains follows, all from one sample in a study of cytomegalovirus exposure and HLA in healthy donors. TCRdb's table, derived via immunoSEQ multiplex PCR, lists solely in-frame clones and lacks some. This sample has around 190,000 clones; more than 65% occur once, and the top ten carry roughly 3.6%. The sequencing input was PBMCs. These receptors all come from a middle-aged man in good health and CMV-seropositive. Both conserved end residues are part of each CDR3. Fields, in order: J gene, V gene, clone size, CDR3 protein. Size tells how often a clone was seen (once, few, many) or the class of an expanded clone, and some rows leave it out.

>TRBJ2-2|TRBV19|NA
CASSIYERNTGELFF
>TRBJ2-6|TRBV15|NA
CATSRDQGTPTPGANVLTF
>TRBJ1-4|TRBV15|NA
CATSISGFTNEKLFF
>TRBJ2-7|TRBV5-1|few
CASSLGTGDSYEQYF
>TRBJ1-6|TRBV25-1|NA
CASTDRVDSPLHF
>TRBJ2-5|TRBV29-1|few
CSVSRTSGETQYF
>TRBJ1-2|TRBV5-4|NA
CASSHRGGGVYTF
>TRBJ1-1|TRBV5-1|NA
CASSLIGGSGTEAFF
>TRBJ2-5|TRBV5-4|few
CASSLDGGRTETQYF
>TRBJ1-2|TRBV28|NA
CASSLPNDRGFRGYTF
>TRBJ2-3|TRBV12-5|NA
CASGNGTGGDTQYF
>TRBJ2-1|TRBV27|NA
CASSLVRTSGRPSYNEQFF
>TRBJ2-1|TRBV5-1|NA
CASSPEVTSGGQFF
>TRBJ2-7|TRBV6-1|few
CASSEALAGPYEQYF
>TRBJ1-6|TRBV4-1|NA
CASSQEADSPLHF
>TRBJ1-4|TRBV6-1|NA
CASSRDNHEKLFF
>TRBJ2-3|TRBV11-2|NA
CASSVRLADTQYF
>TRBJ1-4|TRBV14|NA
CASSQGGTGDEKLFF
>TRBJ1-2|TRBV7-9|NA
CASSFHPGQGFNYGYTF
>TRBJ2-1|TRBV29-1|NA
CSVGTLNEQFF
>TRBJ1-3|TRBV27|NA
CASSLWPAGNTIYF
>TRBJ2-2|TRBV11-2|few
CASSRLAGGTGELFF
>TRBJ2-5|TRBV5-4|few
CASSGQTGVQETQYF
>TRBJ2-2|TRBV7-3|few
CASTDPGSFGGELFF
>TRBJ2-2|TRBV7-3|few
CASSSPAGGGHTGELFF
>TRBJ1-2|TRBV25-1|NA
CASSDHGNSGSYTF
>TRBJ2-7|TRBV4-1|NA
CASSQSQGQGYEQYF
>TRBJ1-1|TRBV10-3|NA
CATYPQAPNTEAFF
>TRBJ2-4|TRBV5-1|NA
CASSLGPGGDIQYF
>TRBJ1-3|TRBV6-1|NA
CASSGQNSGNTIYF
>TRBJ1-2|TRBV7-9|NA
CASSLQGQGISGYTF
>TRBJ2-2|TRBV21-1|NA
CASSKERSKLDTGELFF
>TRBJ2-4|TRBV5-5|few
CASSSDSLAKNIQYF
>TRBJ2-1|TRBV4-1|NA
CASSQEGLAGNYNEQFF
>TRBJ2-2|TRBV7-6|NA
CASSSTGELFF
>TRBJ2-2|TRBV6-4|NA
CASSDAGGSTGELFF
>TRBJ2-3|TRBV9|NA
CASSVGVAGVNTQYF
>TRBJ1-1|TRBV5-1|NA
CASGQGEMNTEAFF
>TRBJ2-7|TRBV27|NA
CASSLASGSTEQYF
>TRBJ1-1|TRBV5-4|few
CASSLRQVNAEAFF
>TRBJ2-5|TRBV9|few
CASSVGGSRGQETQYF
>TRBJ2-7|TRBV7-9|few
CASSPPTSGMGLAHYEQYF
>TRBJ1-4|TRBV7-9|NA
CASSTGQLTREKLFF
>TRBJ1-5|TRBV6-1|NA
CASSVRGRVGNQPQHF
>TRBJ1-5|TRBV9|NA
CASSVGQSNQPQHF
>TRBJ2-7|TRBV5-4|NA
CASSLGGLSSYEQYF
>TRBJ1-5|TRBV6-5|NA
CASSYTVAFQPQHF
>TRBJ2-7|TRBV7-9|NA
CASGLDRAAYEQYF
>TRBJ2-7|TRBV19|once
CASSPRDRMWGEQYF
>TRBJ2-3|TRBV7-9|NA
CASSLAFGLAGVGTDTQYF
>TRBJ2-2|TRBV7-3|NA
CASSPHPSGSFTGELFF
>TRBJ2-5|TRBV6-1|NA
CASSELRQLVGLETQYF
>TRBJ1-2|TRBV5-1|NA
CASSPGGGAVLGYTF
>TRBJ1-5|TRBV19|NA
CASSLITGRLSNQPQHF
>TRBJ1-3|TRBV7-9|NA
CASSPSRAGTGNGNTIYF
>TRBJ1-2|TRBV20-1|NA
CSANGNYGYTF
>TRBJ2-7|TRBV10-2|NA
CASRGLAGYEQYF
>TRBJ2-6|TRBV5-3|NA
CARPHRGSGANVLTF
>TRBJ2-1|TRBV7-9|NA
CASSLAEGAGGFF